This TCR beta chain derives from a study of control samples from healthy donors and cancer patients. This clone was counted between two and nine times. Only in-frame clones appear in the TCRdb table, and some are missing; sequencing was by immunoSEQ multiplex PCR. The table records about 110,000 clones, roughly 90% of them present only once. Germline V gives CDR1 SNHLY, CDR2 FYNNEI. J gave up 4 bases and V 3 bases, and 5 bases lay outside the gene matches. The CDR3 runs 14 residues. The sample consisted of blood. The chain is built from TRBV2 and TRBJ2-5; 7 nucleotides agree with TRBD1. The origin of this receptor is a woman aged 50 to 60 in good health. In nucleotides, the CDR3 is TGTGCCAGCAGTGAGCAACAGGGGATAGAGACCCAGTACTTC. Translated, it gives CASSEQQGIETQYF. Filled out from reference TRBV2 and TRBJ2-5, the complete variable domain reads EPEVTQTPSHQVTQMGQEVILRCVPISNHLYFYWYRQILGQKVEFLVSFYNNEISEKSEIFDDQFSVERPDGSNFTLKIRSTKLEDSAMYFCASSEQQGIETQYFGPGTRLLVL.